The rows below give T cell receptor beta chains drawn from one sample of a study of T cell responses to AZD1222 COVID-19 vaccine. TCRdb keeps only in-frame clones here, not all; method: immunoSEQ multiplex PCR. The profile shows about 110,000 clones, 81% of them singletons. The sample was peripheral blood, taken on day 0 of AZD1222 vaccination. These receptors all stem from an adult in good health. Each CDR3 is given with its conserved first and last residue. Each record gives: clone size, D gene, J gene, V gene, CDR3 protein, CDR3 DNA. The D gene is left open where the match is weak. Clone sizes are given selectively: once, few, many, or a class where the clone is expanded.

>-|-|TRBJ2-5|TRBV7-2
CASSAQYRTLYQETQYF
TGTGCCAGCAGCGCCCAATACAGAACCCTGTACCAAGAGACCCAGTACTTC
>-|TRBD1|TRBJ1-2|TRBV7-2
CASSPRQGARAGNTF
TGTGCCAGCAGCCCGAGACAGGGCGCGCGTGCGGGTAACACCTTC
>-|-|TRBJ2-1|TRBV4-3
CASSRYDSYNEQFF
TGCGCCAGCAGCCGATATGACTCCTACAATGAGCAGTTCTTC
>few|TRBD1|TRBJ1-4|TRBV28
CASRGTATTNEKLFF
TGTGCCAGCAGAGGGACAGCAACAACTAATGAAAAACTGTTTTTT
>few|-|TRBJ1-2|TRBV28
CASTIGQNYGYTF
TGTGCCAGCACCATAGGACAGAATTATGGCTACACCTTC
>-|-|TRBJ2-7|TRBV6-1
CASSVADRHIHEQYF
TGTGCCAGCAGTGTAGCGGACAGGCATATCCACGAGCAGTACTTC
>many|-|TRBJ2-7|TRBV15
CATSSTGTVNSYEQYF
TGTGCCACCAGCTCAACCGGGACCGTCAACTCCTACGAGCAGTACTTC
>few|-|TRBJ2-3|TRBV11-3
CASSLVTGDTQYF
TGTGCCAGCAGCTTAGTTACCGGGGATACGCAGTATTTT
>-|TRBD1|TRBJ1-1|TRBV6-2/TRBV6-3
CASSLRNRGLNRPNTEAFF
TGTGCCAGCAGCTTGAGGAACAGGGGGCTAAATAGACCGAACACTGAAGCTTTCTTT
>-|-|TRBJ2-2|TRBV2
CASSEATGSNTGELFF
TGTGCCAGCAGTGAAGCTACCGGATCGAACACCGGGGAGCTGTTTTTT
>-|TRBD1|TRBJ2-1|TRBV24-1
CATSDGQGIGQFF
TGTGCCACCAGTGACGGACAGGGGATCGGGCAGTTCTTC
>-|TRBD1|TRBJ1-2|TRBV19
CASSITDRDGYTF
TGTGCCAGTAGTATAACGGACAGGGATGGCTACACCTTC
>once|TRBD1|TRBJ1-2|TRBV6-5
CASSYGRQGGGYTF
TGTGCCAGCAGTTACGGACGACAGGGGGGTGGCTACACCTTC
>-|-|TRBJ1-6|TRBV2
CASSNRVLNSPLHF
TGTGCCAGCAGTAACAGGGTACTCAATTCACCCCTCCACTTT
>-|TRBD1|TRBJ1-1|TRBV6-2/TRBV6-3
CASSPHRGPTDTEAFF
TGTGCCAGCAGCCCCCACAGGGGTCCGACGGACACTGAAGCTTTCTTT
>once|-|TRBJ1-2|TRBV28
CASSLRGRGGYTF
TGTGCCAGCAGTTTACGGGGCAGGGGAGGCTACACCTTC
>-|-|TRBJ1-6|TRBV7-9
CASSLTGNSPLHF
TGTGCCAGCAGCTTAACTGGTAATTCACCCCTCCACTTT
>-|TRBD1|TRBJ1-2|TRBV13
CASSFQGARGISGYTF
TGTGCCAGCAGCTTCCAGGGGGCTCGCGGTATTAGTGGCTACACCTTC
>few|-|TRBJ2-3|TRBV7-2
CASSLSRGGYTQYF
TGTGCCAGCAGCTTAAGCAGGGGAGGGTACACGCAGTATTTT
>few|-|TRBJ1-5|TRBV28
CASSSAGLGTGNQPQHF
TGTGCCAGCAGCTCGGCCGGCTTAGGAACCGGCAATCAGCCCCAGCATTTT
>-|-|TRBJ2-5|TRBV6-2/TRBV6-3
CASSYRLLSQYF
TGTGCCAGCAGTTACCGGCTTCTGTCCCAGTACTTC
>-|TRBD1|TRBJ1-5|TRBV7-2
CASSPDRVGGNQPQHF
TGTGCCAGCAGCCCCGACAGGGTTGGCGGCAATCAGCCCCAGCATTTT
>-|-|TRBJ2-7|TRBV6-5
CASKGRLSYEQYF
TGTGCCAGCAAGGGGCGGCTCTCCTACGAGCAGTACTTC
>-|-|TRBJ2-7|TRBV4-3
CASSQDLPKKNSYEQYF
TGCGCCAGCAGCCAAGATCTTCCCAAGAAGAACTCCTACGAGCAGTACTTC
>-|-|TRBJ1-2|TRBV5-5
CASSLGRVGVVGYTF
TGTGCCAGCAGCTTGGGAAGGGTCGGTGTGGTTGGCTACACCTTC
>few|-|TRBJ1-3|TRBV11-2
CASSLVVNTIYF
TGTGCCAGCAGCTTAGTGGTTAACACCATATATTTT
>once|-|TRBJ2-5|TRBV7-8
CASKGNAPRVQETQYF
TGTGCCAGCAAGGGGAACGCCCCGCGGGTCCAAGAGACCCAGTACTTC
>-|TRBD1|TRBJ1-1|TRBV2
CASSGQGSNTEAFF
TGTGCCAGCAGTGGACAGGGGTCGAACACTGAAGCTTTCTTT
>-|-|TRBJ1-1|TRBV19
CASSVSLNTEAFF
TGTGCCAGTAGTGTGAGTTTGAACACTGAAGCTTTCTTT
>-|TRBD1|TRBJ1-1|TRBV4-3
CASSSDRVGTEAFF
TGCGCCAGCAGCTCGGACAGGGTAGGGACTGAAGCTTTCTTT
>once|TRBD1|TRBJ1-2|TRBV6-5
CASSWDRGYGYTF
TGTGCCAGCAGTTGGGACAGGGGCTATGGCTACACCTTC
>-|-|TRBJ1-2|TRBV12-3/TRBV12-4
CASSAQAIYGYTF
TGTGCCAGCAGCGCGCAGGCAATCTATGGCTACACCTTC
>-|-|TRBJ1-1|TRBV7-2
CASSLVRGAEAFF
TGTGCCAGCAGCTTAGTACGGGGGGCTGAAGCTTTCTTT
>once|-|TRBJ1-2|TRBV28
CASSLVFNGYTF
TGTGCCAGCAGTTTAGTTTTTAATGGCTACACCTTC
>few|-|TRBJ1-1|TRBV18
CASSPPNRMNTEAFF
TGTGCCAGCTCACCACCAAACAGAATGAACACTGAAGCTTTCTTT
>-|-|TRBJ1-4|TRBV6-5
CASRGVLYEKLFF
TGTGCCAGCCGCGGGGTTCTCTATGAAAAACTGTTTTTT
>-|TRBD2|TRBJ2-3|TRBV29-1
CSILGLVISDTQYF
TGCAGCATTCTTGGACTAGTCATTTCGGATACGCAGTATTTT
>-|-|TRBJ2-2|TRBV6-2/TRBV6-3
CASSYSQDTGELFF
TGTGCCAGCAGTTACTCCCAGGACACCGGGGAGCTGTTTTTT
>-|-|TRBJ2-5|TRBV7-2
CASSLHSRDQYF
TGTGCCAGCAGCTTACACTCACGGGACCAGTACTTC
>-|-|TRBJ2-1|TRBV5-1
CASSLSGTYNEQFF
TGCGCCAGCAGCTTGAGTGGGACTTACAATGAGCAGTTCTTC
>-|TRBD1|TRBJ1-1|TRBV4-3
CASSQDVIGTVNTEAFF
TGCGCCAGCAGCCAAGATGTAATCGGGACAGTGAACACTGAAGCTTTCTTT
>-|-|TRBJ2-5|TRBV28
CASRTLRDQYF
TGTGCCAGCAGAACCCTTCGGGACCAGTACTTC
>-|TRBD1|TRBJ2-2|TRBV2
CASSQGAPGTGELFF
TGTGCCAGCAGCCAGGGGGCGCCTGGCACCGGGGAGCTGTTTTTT
>-|-|TRBJ2-7|TRBV7-2
CASSSVYEQYF
TGTGCCAGCAGCTCCGTCTACGAGCAGTACTTC
>few|-|TRBJ1-4|TRBV7-2
CASSSHQPNEKLFF
TGTGCCAGCAGCTCTCACCAACCGAATGAAAAACTGTTTTTT
>-|TRBD1|TRBJ2-7|TRBV19
CASSISGGAYEQYF
TGTGCCAGTAGTATATCAGGGGGCGCCTACGAGCAGTACTTC
>-|TRBD1|TRBJ1-1|TRBV5-1
CASSLEQGAEAFF
TGCGCCAGCAGCTTGGAGCAGGGGGCTGAAGCTTTCTTT
>-|TRBD1|TRBJ1-3|TRBV3-1/TRBV3-2
CASSHRGSGNTIYF
TGTGCCAGCAGTCACAGGGGATCTGGAAACACCATATATTTT
>-|-|TRBJ2-2|TRBV18
CASSLRTGELFF
TGTGCCAGCTCCCTACGCACCGGGGAGCTGTTTTTT
>-|TRBD2|TRBJ2-7|TRBV5-1
CASSPRMGTRKPSSYEQYF
TGCGCCAGCAGCCCCCGAATGGGGACTAGGAAACCGAGCTCCTACGAGCAGTACTTC